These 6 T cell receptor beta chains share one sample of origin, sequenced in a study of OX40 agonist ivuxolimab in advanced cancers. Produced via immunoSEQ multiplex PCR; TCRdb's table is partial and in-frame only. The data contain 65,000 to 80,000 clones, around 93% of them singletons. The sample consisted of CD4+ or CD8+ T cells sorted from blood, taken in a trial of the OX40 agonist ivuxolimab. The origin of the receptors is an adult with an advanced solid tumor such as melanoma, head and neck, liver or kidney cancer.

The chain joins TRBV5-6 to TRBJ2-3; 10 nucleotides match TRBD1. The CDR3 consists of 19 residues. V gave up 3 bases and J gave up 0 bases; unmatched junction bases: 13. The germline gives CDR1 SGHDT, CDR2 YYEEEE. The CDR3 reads CASSYGTGAYASSTDTQYF. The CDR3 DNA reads TGTGCCAGCAGCTACGGGACAGGGGCCTACGCCTCTAGCACAGATACGCAGTATTTT.

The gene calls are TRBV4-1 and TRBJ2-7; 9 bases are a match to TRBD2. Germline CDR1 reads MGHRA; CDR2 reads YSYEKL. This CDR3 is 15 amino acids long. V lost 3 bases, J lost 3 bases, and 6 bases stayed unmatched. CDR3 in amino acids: CASSQMRGGLYEQYF. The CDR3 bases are TGCGCCAGCAGCCAGATGCGGGGGGGCCTCTACGAGCAGTACTTC.

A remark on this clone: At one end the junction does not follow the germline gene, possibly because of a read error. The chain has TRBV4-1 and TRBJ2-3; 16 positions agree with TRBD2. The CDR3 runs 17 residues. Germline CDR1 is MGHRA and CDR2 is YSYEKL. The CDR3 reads CASSPLGTSGGAPQLHF. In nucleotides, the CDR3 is TGCGCCAGCAGCCCCCTCGGGACTAGCGGGGGGGCGCCCCAACTGCATTTT.

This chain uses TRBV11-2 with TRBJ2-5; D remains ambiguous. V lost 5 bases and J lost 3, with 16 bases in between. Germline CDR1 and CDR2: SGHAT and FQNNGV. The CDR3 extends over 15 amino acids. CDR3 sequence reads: CASSQISRDKETQYF. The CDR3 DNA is TGTGCCAGCAGCCAAATCTCTAGGGATAAAGAGACCCAGTACTTC.

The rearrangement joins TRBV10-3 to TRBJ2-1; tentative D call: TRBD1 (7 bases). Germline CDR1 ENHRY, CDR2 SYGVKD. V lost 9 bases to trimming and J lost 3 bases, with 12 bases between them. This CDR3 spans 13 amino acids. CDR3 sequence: CAIGQGGYNEQFF. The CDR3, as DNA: TGTGCCATTGGCCAGGGGGGCTACAATGAGCAGTTCTTC.

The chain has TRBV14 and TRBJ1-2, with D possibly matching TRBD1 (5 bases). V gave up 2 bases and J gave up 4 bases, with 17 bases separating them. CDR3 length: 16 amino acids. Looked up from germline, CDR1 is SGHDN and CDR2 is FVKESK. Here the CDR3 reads CASSQPGRGISYGYTF. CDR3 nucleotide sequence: TGTGCCAGCAGCCAACCGGGACGGGGGATAAGCTATGGCTACACCTTC. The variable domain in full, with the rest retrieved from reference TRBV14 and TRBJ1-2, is EAGVTQFPSHSVIEKGQTVTLRCDPISGHDNLYWYRRVMGKEIKFLLHFVKESKQDESGMPNNRFLAERTGGTYSTLKVQPAELEDSGVYFCASSQPGRGISYGYTFGSGTRLTVV.